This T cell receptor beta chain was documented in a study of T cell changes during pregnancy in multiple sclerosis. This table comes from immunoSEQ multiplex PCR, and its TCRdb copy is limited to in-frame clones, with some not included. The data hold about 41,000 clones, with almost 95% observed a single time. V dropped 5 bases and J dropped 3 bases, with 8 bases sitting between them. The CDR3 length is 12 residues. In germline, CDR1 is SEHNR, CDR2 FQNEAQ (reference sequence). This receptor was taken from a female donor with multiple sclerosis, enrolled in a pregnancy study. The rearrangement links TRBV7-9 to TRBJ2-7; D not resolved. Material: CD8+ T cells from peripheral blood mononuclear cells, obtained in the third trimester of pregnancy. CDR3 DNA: TGTGCCAGCAGCCTATCCGTCTACGAGCAGTACTTC. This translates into CASSLSVYEQYF.